These 16 T cell receptor beta chains originate from one sample sequenced in a study of vaccination and CD4 T cells after COVID-19. For these receptors, no antigen is known. Sequenced with the Oncomine TCR Beta short-read assay was DNA taken from cultured CD4+ T cells. Researchers extracted genomic DNA from CD4+ T cells that had been cultured. TCRdb reanalysed the PCR reads using MiXCR and keeps one entry per CDR3 protein. The data contain roughly 11,000 distinct CDR3 sequences, around 30% of them singletons. The treatment: roughly 10-day PBMC culture with coronavirus spike peptide pools or control peptides (ViraFEST assay). Unexposed donor CD4+ T cells predated the COVID-19 pandemic, collected 2011-2018. The sequenced sample was CD4+ T cells from blood, cultured in vitro. The receptor source for this set is a human donor in good health.

The chain employs TRBV7-9 and TRBJ1-1, with a possible D match to TRBD1 (5 bases). V lost 5 bases and J lost 5, with 18 bases in between. The CDR3 covers 15 residues. CDR1 and CDR2 (germline): SEHNR, FQNEAQ (reference sequence). The CDR3: CASSPHSGGNTEAFF. The DNA for the CDR3 is TGTGCCAGCAGCCCTCACTCGGGGGGGAATACTGAAGCTTTCTTT.

V is TRBV6-1 and J is TRBJ1-2; D might be TRBD1 (5 bases). The CDR3 extends over 14 amino acids. Germline CDR1 is MNHNS and CDR2 is SASEGT. With 2 bases removed from V and 8 bases from J, the gap between germline ends came to 15 bases. The CDR3 bases are TGTGCCAGCAGTGAAACCGGGGGGGGTCGGGGCTACACCTTC. It encodes CASSETGGGRGYTF.

By share, this clonotype counts as medium-sized. CDR3 sequence (DNA): TGTGCCACCAGCCGGGGGCAGGAGACCCAGTACTTC. Translating gives CATSRGQETQYF. The genes are TRBV15 and TRBJ2-5; possibly TRBD1 or TRBD2 for D (6 bases each). Trimming took off 5 bases at V and 5 bases at J, with 9 bases between the two ends. This CDR3 has 12 residues. Germline lookup yields CDR1 LNHNV and CDR2 YYDKDF (reference sequence).

This chain connects TRBV5-1 to TRBJ1-2; perhaps TRBD1 as D (6 bases). The germline gives CDR1 SGHRS, CDR2 YFSETQ. The germline V and J ends were trimmed by 0 bases and 8 bases, with 23 bases remaining between them. The CDR3 is 17 amino acids. DNA for the CDR3: TGCGCCAGCAGCTTGGACGCAGGGGCAGGAACCTACGGGGGCTACACCTTC. Translated: CASSLDAGAGTYGGYTF.

The rearrangement links TRBV7-2 to TRBJ2-1; possibly TRBD1 or TRBD2 for D (5 bases each). The germline V gene has CDR1 SGHTA and CDR2 FQGNSA. V was clipped by 3 bases and J by 12 bases, with 9 bases between them. The CDR3 is 11 residues long. CDR3 residues: CASSFMGVQFF. DNA for the CDR3: TGTGCCAGCAGCTTCATGGGGGTGCAGTTCTTC.

This clonotype turned up a few times. This chain connects TRBV19 to TRBJ2-1, with D possibly matching TRBD1 (6 bases). Germline V gives CDR1 LNHDA, CDR2 SQIVND (reference sequence). Trimming shortened V by 7 bases and J by 9 bases, and 16 bases separated the two germline ends. The CDR3 contains 13 residues. CDR3 coding DNA: TGTGCCAGTACCCTGGGCAGGGGCGGTGAGCAGTTCTTC. The encoded protein is CASTLGRGGEQFF.

The chain carries TRBV20-1 and TRBJ1-1, with a possible D match to TRBD1 (5 bases). CDR1 DFQATT and CDR2 SNEGSKA come from the germline V gene (reference sequence). V dropped 2 bases and J dropped 0 bases, with 16 bases sitting between them. CDR3 length equals 16 residues. The CDR3 DNA follows: TGCAGTGCTAGAAATCCCCGATGGGGGGTGAACACTGAAGCTTTCTTT. Amino acid sequence: CSARNPRWGVNTEAFF.

The gene calls are TRBV3-1 and TRBJ2-2, with D perhaps matching TRBD1 or TRBD2 (5 bases each). Germline CDR1 and CDR2: LGHDT and YNNKEL (reference sequence). Trimming pared 1 base from V and 4 bases from J, leaving 7 bases between. The CDR3 consists of 14 residues. In DNA form, the CDR3 reads TGTGCCAGCAGCCAAGGGGGGAGCACCGGGGAGCTGTTTTTT. Amino acid sequence: CASSQGGSTGELFF.

The chain is built from TRBV5-1 and TRBJ2-5; TRBD1 might be the D (6 bases). The CDR3 extends over 14 amino acids. Germline CDR1 SGHRS, CDR2 YFSETQ. With 3 bases removed from V and 4 bases from J, the gap between germline ends came to 13 bases. CDR3 coding DNA: TGCGCCAGCAGCTACCAGGGGTTTTTAGAGACCCAGTACTTC. Amino acids: CASSYQGFLETQYF.

The chain employs TRBV6-5 and TRBJ2-7; 7 bases are shared with TRBD2. The CDR3 sequence is 15 residues long. Germline V gene data show CDR1 as MNHEY and CDR2 as SVGAGI. V trimming: 0 bases; J trimming: 1 base; junction bases outside the gene matches: 3. CDR3: CASSYSSSGSYEQYF. For the CDR3, the DNA is TGTGCCAGCAGTTACTCTTCTAGCGGATCCTACGAGCAGTACTTC.

By share, this clonotype counts as medium-sized (0.01 to 0.1%). This sequence joins TRBV20-1 and TRBJ1-2; TRBD1 aligns across 7 bases. This CDR3 comprises 13 residues. Trimming removed 6 bases from V and 3 bases from J; junction bases left unmatched: 7. Germline assignment: CDR1 DFQATT and CDR2 SNEGSKA (reference sequence). The CDR3: CSAKGAQDYGYTF. The CDR3 region has the DNA TGCAGTGCCAAGGGGGCGCAAGACTATGGCTACACCTTC.

This chain connects TRBV20-1 to TRBJ2-3, with 7 bases matching TRBD2. The V gene end was trimmed by 2 bases and the J gene end by 9 bases; junction bases not matched to a gene: 8. The germline V gene encodes CDR1 DFQATT and CDR2 SNEGSKA (reference sequence). There are 13 residues in the CDR3. CDR3 amino acids: CSARRYTSETQYF. In nucleotides, the CDR3 is TGCAGTGCTAGACGCTATACTAGCGAGACGCAGTATTTT.

The chain uses TRBV20-1 and TRBJ2-7, with TRBD2 matching over 8 bases. The CDR3 sequence is 12 residues long. V trimming: 5 bases; J trimming: 6 bases; junction bases outside the gene matches: 6. The germline V gene has CDR1 DFQATT and CDR2 SNEGSKA (reference sequence). In nucleotides, the CDR3 is TGCAGTGCTGCAAACCTAGCGGGCGAGCAGTACTTC. It yields the protein CSAANLAGEQYF.

The gene calls are TRBV27 and TRBJ2-7; the match to TRBD2 covers 15 bases. Per the germline V gene, CDR1 is MNHEY and CDR2 is SMNVEV (reference sequence). Trimming at V came to 3 bases and at J to 4 bases, leaving 1 base not matched to a gene. This CDR3 has 15 residues. CDR3 sequence reads: CASSLGTSGGYEQYF. The CDR3 nucleotides are TGTGCCAGCAGTTTGGGGACTAGCGGGGGGTACGAGCAGTACTTC.

V gene TRBV20-1 combines with J gene TRBJ1-1, with 10 bases lining up with TRBD1. The trim removed 1 base at V and 5 bases at J, leaving 4 bases unmatched. Germline lookup yields CDR1 DFQATT and CDR2 SNEGSKA (reference sequence). This CDR3 spans 14 amino acids. The CDR3 DNA follows: TGCAGTGCTAGAGCCGGACAGGGGGTAACTGAAGCTTTCTTT. It specifies CSARAGQGVTEAFF.

This clonotype turned up a few times. The chain combines TRBV6-7 with TRBJ2-7, with 8 bases lining up with TRBD2. TRBV6-7 is reported as an ORF; its role is uncertain. V gave up 7 bases and J gave up 1 base; unmatched junction bases: 6. This CDR3 region has 14 residues. The CDR3 nucleotides are TGTGCCAGCACCAAGGGACTAGATTCCTACGAGCAGTACTTC. Translated, it gives CASTKGLDSYEQYF.